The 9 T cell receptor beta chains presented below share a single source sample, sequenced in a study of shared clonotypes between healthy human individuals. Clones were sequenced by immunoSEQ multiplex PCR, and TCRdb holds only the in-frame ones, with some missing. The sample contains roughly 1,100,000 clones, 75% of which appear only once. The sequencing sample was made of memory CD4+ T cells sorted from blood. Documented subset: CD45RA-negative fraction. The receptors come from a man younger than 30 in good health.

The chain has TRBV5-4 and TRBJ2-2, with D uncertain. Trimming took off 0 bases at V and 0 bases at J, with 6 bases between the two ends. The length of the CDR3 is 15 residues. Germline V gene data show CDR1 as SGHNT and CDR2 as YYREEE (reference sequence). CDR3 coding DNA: TGTGCCAGCAGCTTGGAGCCAACGAACACCGGGGAGCTGTTTTTT. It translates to CASSLEPTNTGELFF.

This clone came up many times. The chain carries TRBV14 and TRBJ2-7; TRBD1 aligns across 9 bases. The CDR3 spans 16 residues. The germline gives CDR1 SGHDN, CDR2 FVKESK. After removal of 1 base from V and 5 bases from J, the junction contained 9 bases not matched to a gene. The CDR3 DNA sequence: TGTGCCAGCAGCCAAGGACAGGGGGTGAGACGGAACGAGCAGTACTTC. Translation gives CASSQGQGVRRNEQYF.

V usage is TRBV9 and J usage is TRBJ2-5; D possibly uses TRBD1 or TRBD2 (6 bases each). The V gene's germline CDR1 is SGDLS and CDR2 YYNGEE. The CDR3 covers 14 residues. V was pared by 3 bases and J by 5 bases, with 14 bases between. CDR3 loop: CASSAEGGRETQYF. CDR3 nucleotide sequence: TGTGCCAGCAGCGCAGAGGGGGGCCGGGAGACCCAGTACTTC.

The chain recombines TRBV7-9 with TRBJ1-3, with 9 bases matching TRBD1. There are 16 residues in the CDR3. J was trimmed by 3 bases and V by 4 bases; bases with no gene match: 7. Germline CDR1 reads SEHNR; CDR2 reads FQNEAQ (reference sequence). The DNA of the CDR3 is TGTGCCAGCAGCTCCCAACAGGGGGCGGGTGGAAACACCATATATTTT. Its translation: CASSSQQGAGGNTIYF.

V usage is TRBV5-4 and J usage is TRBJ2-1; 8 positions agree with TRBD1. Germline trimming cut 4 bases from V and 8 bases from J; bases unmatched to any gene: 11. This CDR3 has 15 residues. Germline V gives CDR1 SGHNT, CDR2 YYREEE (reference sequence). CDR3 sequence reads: CASSHQNRGADEQFF. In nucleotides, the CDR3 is TGTGCCAGCAGCCATCAAAACAGGGGGGCGGATGAGCAGTTCTTC.

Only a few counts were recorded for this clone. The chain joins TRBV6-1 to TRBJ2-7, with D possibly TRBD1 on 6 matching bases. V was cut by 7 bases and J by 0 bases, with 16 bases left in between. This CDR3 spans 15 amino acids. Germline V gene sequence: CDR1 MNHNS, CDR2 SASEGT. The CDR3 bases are TGTGCCAGCACTAAAGAGGGGGAGATCTCCTACGAGCAGTACTTC. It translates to CASTKEGEISYEQYF.

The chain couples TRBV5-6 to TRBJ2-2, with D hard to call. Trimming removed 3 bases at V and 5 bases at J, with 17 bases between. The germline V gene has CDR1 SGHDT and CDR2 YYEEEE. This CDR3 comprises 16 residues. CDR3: CASSSGRSAWTGELFF. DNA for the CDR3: TGTGCCAGCAGCTCAGGACGGAGCGCTTGGACCGGGGAGCTGTTTTTT.

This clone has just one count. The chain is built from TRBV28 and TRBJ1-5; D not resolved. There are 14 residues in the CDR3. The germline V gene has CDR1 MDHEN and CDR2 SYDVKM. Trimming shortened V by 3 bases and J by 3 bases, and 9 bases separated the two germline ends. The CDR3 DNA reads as TGTGCCAGCAGTTTGGTATCCGACAATCAGCCCCAGCATTTT. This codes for CASSLVSDNQPQHF.

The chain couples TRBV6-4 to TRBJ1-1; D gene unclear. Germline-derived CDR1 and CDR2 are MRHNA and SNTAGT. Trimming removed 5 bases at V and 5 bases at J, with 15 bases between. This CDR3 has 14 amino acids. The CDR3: CASSPLGGRTEAFF. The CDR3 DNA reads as TGTGCCAGCAGTCCCCTCGGAGGAAGAACTGAAGCTTTCTTT.